A few counts support the clone carrying this T cell receptor beta chain. The antigen remains undetermined. These data come from a study of T-cell reconstitution after alpha-beta-depleted transplantation in children. General study results and limits: T cells produced anew were the main source of T-cell counts and diversity one year after transplant.

Unique molecular identifiers were built into the TCRbeta library. MiXCR was run by TCRdb on the PCR reads, yielding one entry per CDR3 protein. The repertoire holds approximately 500,000 distinct CDR3 sequences, with over 25% as singletons. Per the germline V gene, CDR1 is MNHNS and CDR2 is SASEGT. The CDR3 is made up of 17 amino acids. The ends were cut back, 0 bases at V and 2 bases at J, with 14 bases in the middle. The chain employs TRBV6-1 and TRBJ1-3; weak D call: TRBD1 (5 bases). This clonotype was obtained from a boy less than two years old with Wiskott-Aldrich syndrome, due to receive a stem cell transplant. The sample here was PBMCs, taken before TCRalphabeta/CD19-depleted stem cell transplant. The CDR3 here is CASSEARSRVPGNTIYF. CDR3 DNA: TGTGCCAGCAGTGAAGCGAGAAGCAGGGTACCTGGAAACACCATATATTTT.